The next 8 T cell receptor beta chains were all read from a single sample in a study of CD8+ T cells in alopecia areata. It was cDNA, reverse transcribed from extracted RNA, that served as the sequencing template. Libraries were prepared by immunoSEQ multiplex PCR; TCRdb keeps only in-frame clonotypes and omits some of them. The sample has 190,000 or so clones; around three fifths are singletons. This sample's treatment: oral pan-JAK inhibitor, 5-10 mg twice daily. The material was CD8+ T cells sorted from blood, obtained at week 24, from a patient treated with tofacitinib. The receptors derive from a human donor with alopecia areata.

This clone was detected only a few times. CDR3 sequence reads: CASTVAQGKSTEAFF. CDR3 nucleotides: TGTGCCAGCACAGTGGCACAGGGGAAGAGCACTGAAGCTTTCTTT. The chain employs TRBV2 and TRBJ1-1, with 7 bases fitting TRBD1. V shed 7 bases, J shed 4 bases, and the junction held 12 bases outside the gene matches. The CDR3 spans 15 residues. The V gene's germline CDR1 is SNHLY and CDR2 FYNNEI. The whole variable domain, filled in from reference TRBV2 and TRBJ1-1, reads EPEVTQTPSHQVTQMGQEVILRCVPISNHLYFYWYRQILGQKVEFLVSFYNNEISEKSEIFDDQFSVERPDGSNFTLKIRSTKLEDSAMYFCASTVAQGKSTEAFFGQGTRLTVV.

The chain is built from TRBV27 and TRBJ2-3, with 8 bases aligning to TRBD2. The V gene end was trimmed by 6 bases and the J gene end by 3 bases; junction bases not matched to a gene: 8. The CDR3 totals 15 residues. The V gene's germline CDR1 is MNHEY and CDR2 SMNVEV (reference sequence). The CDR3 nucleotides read TGTGCCAGCAGCCTTAGCGGGGTCGGGACAGATACGCAGTATTTT. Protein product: CASSLSGVGTDTQYF.

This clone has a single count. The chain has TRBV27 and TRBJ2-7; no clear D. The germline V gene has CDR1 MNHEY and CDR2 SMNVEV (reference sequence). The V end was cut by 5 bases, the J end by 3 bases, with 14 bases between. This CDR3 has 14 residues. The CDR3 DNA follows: TGTGCCAGCAGTCCTATAGGGTCCTACTACGAGCAGTACTTC. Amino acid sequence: CASSPIGSYYEQYF.

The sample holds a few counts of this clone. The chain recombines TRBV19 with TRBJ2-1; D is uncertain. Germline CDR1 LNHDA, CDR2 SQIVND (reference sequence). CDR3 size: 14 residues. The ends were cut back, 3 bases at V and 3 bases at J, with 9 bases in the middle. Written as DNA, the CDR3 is TGTGCCAGTAGTATCTCTCTCAGCTACAATGAGCAGTTCTTC. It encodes CASSISLSYNEQFF.

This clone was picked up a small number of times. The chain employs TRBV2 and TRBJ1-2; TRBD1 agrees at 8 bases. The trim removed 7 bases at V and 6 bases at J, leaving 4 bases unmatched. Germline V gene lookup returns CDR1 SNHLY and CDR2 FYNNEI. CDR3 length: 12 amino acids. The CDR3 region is CASKDRAHGYTF. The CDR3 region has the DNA TGTGCCAGCAAGGACAGGGCCCATGGCTACACCTTC.

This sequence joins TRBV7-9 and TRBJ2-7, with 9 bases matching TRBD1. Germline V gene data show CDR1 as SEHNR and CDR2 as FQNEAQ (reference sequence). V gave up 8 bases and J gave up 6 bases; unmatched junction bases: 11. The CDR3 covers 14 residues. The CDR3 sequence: CASSPGQGVPEQYF. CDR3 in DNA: TGTGCCAGCTCGCCGGGACAGGGTGTACCCGAGCAGTACTTC.

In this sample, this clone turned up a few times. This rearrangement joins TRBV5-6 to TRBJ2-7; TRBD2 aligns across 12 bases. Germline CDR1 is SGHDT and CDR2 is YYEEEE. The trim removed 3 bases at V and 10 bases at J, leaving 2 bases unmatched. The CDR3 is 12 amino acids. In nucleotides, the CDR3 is TGTGCCAGCAGCTCGGGACTAGCGGGCCAGTACTTC. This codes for CASSSGLAGQYF.

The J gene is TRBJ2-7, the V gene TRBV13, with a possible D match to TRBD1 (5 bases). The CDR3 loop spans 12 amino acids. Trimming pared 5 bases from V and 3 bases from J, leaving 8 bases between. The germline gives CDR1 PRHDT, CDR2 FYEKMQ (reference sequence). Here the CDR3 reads CASSVDSYEQYF. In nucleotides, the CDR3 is TGTGCCAGCAGCGTAGACAGCTACGAGCAGTACTTC.